The 11 T cell receptor beta chains in this list originate from one sample, sequenced in a study of blood T cell repertoires in COVID-19. TCRdb's copy holds only in-frame clones and misses some; the assay was immunoSEQ multiplex PCR. Found here are about 49,000 clones, 75% to 90% of them singletons; the top ten hold less than 2.5%. Sequences were obtained from peripheral blood. The receptors shown here come from an elderly woman with COVID-19, enrolled during active disease.

This chain links TRBV7-9 with TRBJ2-2; the match to TRBD2 covers 8 bases. The CDR3 loop spans 17 amino acids. In germline, CDR1 is SEHNR, CDR2 FQNEAQ (reference sequence). V shed 7 bases, J shed 4 bases, and the junction held 14 bases outside the gene matches. CDR3 DNA: TGTGCCAGCAAGGACTACGGGGGGGCCGCTAGCACCGGGGAGCTGTTTTTT. It specifies CASKDYGGAASTGELFF.

V usage is TRBV14 and J usage is TRBJ2-1; no clear D. CDR3 length equals 12 residues. Trimming took 8 bases from V and 6 from J, leaving 11 bases between them. Germline V lookup: CDR1 SGHDN, CDR2 FVKESK. The CDR3 DNA reads as TGTGCCAGCGACGGCGGAAGCAATGAGCAGTTCTTC. Residues: CASDGGSNEQFF.

V usage is TRBV30 and J usage is TRBJ1-6, with TRBD1 identical over 10 bases. Trimming removed 3 bases from V and 5 bases from J; junction bases left unmatched: 4. CDR3 length: 15 residues. Germline V lookup: CDR1 GTSNPN, CDR2 SVGIG (reference sequence). CDR3 protein: CAWSPGTGDNSPLHF. CDR3 nucleotide sequence: TGTGCCTGGAGCCCGGGGACAGGGGATAATTCACCCCTCCACTTT.

The chain employs TRBV2 and TRBJ1-1; no clear D. The CDR3 runs 13 residues. Germline lookup yields CDR1 SNHLY and CDR2 FYNNEI. V lost 3 bases and J lost 11, with 16 bases in between. CDR3 nucleotides: TGTGCCAGCAGTGATTTCGCGGCTACGAGGGCTTTCTTT. Amino acids: CASSDFAATRAFF.

V gene TRBV18 combines with J gene TRBJ1-5; TRBD1 agrees at 7 bases. Losses at the gene ends were 6 bases for V and 7 bases for J; bases not matched to a gene: 12. The CDR3 has 15 amino acids. Germline V gene lookup returns CDR1 KGHSH and CDR2 LQKENI. The CDR3 sequence: CASSQGGPSGQPQHF. In DNA, the CDR3 is TGTGCCAGCTCTCAAGGGGGCCCTTCTGGACAGCCCCAGCATTTT.

The chain carries TRBV11-2 and TRBJ1-5, with D uncertain. CDR3 size: 15 residues. V gave up 1 base and J gave up 7 bases, with 14 bases separating them. CDR1 and CDR2 (germline): SGHAT, FQNNGV. The CDR3 loop reads CASSLGASIGQPQHF. The CDR3 bases are TGTGCCAGCAGCTTAGGGGCCTCGATTGGGCAGCCCCAGCATTTT.

The chain employs TRBV18 and TRBJ2-5; a possible D gene is TRBD1 (6 bases). CDR1 KGHSH and CDR2 LQKENI come from the germline V gene. V shed 1 base and J shed 1 base, with 7 bases lying between them. The CDR3 covers 14 residues. The CDR3 reads CASSPRDIQETQYF. The CDR3 coding sequence is TGTGCCAGCTCACCACGGGACATCCAAGAGACCCAGTACTTC.

The chain recombines TRBV6-2 or TRBV6-3 with TRBJ1-1, with D perhaps matching TRBD1 (5 bases). The CDR3 has 14 amino acids. Germline CDR1 and CDR2: MNHEY and SVGEGT. Trimming stripped 4 bases from V and 5 bases from J, with 14 bases between. DNA for the CDR3: TGTGCCAGCAGTTTGGACACCGGGTGGACTGAAGCTTTCTTT. It yields the protein CASSLDTGWTEAFF.

The V and J genes are TRBV29-1 and TRBJ1-1, with 7 positions matching TRBD1. Unmatched junction bases numbered 4, after V lost 7 bases and J lost 2 bases. Per germline, CDR1 SQVTM and CDR2 ANQGSEA. This CDR3 region has 12 residues. The chain's CDR3 is CSADRSNTEAFF. The CDR3 nucleotides read TGCAGCGCGGACAGGTCCAACACTGAAGCTTTCTTT.

In its sample, this clone was seen once. The genes are TRBV6-1 and TRBJ2-1; 7 bases are a match to TRBD1. The germline V gene has CDR1 MNHNS and CDR2 SASEGT. Trimming took 1 base from V and 4 from J; bases not matched to a gene: 7. The CDR3 has 16 amino acids. Here the CDR3 reads CASSEVNTGAYNEQFF. In nucleotides, the CDR3 is TGTGCCAGCAGTGAAGTGAACACAGGGGCATACAATGAGCAGTTCTTC.

This clone was seen only once. The gene calls are TRBV6-5 and TRBJ1-1; D not certain. Germline CDR1 is MNHEY and CDR2 is SVGAGI. The V and J ends lost 6 bases and 1 base respectively, with 15 bases between them. The CDR3 sequence is 15 residues long. The CDR3: CASRPAWGANTEAFF. CDR3 in DNA: TGTGCCAGCAGACCAGCATGGGGAGCGAACACTGAAGCTTTCTTT.